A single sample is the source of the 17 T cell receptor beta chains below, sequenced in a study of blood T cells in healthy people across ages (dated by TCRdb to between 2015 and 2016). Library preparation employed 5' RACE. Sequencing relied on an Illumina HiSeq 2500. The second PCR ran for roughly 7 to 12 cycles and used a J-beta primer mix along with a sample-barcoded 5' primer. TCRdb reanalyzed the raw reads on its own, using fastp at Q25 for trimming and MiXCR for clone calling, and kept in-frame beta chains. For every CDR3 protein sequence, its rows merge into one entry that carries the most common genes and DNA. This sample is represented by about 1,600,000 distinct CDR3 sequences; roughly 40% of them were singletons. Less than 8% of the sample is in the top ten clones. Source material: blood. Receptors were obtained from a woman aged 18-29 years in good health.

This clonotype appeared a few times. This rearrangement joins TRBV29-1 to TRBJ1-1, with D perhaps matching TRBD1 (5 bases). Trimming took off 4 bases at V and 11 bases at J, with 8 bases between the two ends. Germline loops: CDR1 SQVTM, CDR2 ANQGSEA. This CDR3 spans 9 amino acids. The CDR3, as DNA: TGCAGCGTTGGGGACGTGGCTTTCTTT. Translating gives CSVGDVAFF.

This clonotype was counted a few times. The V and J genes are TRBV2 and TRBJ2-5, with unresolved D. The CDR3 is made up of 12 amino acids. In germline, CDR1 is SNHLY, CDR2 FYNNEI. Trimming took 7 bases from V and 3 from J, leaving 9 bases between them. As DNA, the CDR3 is TGTGCCAGCACAGGATTCGAAGAGACCCAGTACTTC. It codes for CASTGFEETQYF.

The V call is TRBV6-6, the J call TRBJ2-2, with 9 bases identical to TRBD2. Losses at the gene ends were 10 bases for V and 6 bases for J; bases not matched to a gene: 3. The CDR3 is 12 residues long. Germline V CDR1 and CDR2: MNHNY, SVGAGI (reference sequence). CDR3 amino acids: CATVAGAGELFF. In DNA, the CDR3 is TGTGCCACCGTAGCGGGGGCCGGGGAGCTGTTTTTT.

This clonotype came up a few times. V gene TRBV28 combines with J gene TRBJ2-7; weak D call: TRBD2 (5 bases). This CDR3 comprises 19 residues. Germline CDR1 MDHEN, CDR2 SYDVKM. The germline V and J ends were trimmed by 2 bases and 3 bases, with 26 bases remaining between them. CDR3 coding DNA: TGTGCCAGCAGTTTACCCGGCTGGACTCTAACAGAAACCTTCTACGAGCAGTACTTC. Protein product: CASSLPGWTLTETFYEQYF.

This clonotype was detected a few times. The CDR3 nucleotides read TGTGCCAGCAGTATAGGGGCCGGGAACACTGAAGCTTTCTTT. This encodes CASSIGAGNTEAFF. The chain is built from TRBV25-1 and TRBJ1-1, with a weak D call TRBD1 (5 bases). The CDR3 length is 14 residues. V was cut by 5 bases and J by 1 base, with 11 bases left in between. Germline V lookup: CDR1 MGHDK, CDR2 SYGVNS.

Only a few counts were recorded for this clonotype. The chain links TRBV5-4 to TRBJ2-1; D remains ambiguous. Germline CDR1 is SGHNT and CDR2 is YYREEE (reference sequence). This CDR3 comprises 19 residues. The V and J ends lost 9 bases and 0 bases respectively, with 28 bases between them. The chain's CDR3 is CAITLPIESDPTSYNEQFF. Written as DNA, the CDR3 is TGTGCCATAACCCTACCCATTGAGTCGGACCCCACCTCCTACAATGAGCAGTTCTTC.

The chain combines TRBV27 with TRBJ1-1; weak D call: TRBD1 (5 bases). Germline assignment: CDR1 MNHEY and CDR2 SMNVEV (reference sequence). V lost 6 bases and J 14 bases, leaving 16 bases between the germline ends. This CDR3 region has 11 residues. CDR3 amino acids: CASSETDSSFF. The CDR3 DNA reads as TGTGCCAGCAGCGAGACTGACAGTAGCTTCTTT.

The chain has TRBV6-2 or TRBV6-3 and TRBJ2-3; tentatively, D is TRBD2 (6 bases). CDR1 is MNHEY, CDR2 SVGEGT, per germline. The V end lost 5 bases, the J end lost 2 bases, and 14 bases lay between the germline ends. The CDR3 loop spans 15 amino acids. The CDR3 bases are TGTGCCAGCAGTCTGCTAGCGAGGACCACAGATACGCAGTATTTT. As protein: CASSLLARTTDTQYF.

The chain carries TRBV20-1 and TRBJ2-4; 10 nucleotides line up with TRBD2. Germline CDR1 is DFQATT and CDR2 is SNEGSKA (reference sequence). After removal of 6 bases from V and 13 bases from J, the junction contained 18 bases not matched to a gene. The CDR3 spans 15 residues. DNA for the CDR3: TGCAGTGCGCGCCTTACTAGCGGGATTTACAATGAGCAGTACTTC. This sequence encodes CSARLTSGIYNEQYF.

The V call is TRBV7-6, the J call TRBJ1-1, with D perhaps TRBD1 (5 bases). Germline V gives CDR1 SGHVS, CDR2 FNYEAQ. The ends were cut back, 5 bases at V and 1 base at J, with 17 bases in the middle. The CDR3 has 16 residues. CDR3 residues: CASSHPPTGGNTEAFF. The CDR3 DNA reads TGTGCCAGCAGCCATCCCCCGACGGGGGGGAACACTGAAGCTTTCTTT.

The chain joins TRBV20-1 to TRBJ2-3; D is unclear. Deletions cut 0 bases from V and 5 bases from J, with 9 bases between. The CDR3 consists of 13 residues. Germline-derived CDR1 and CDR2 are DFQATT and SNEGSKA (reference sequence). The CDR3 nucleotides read TGCAGTGCTAGAGATCTGGGCCGAGATACGCAGTATTTT. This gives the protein CSARDLGRDTQYF.

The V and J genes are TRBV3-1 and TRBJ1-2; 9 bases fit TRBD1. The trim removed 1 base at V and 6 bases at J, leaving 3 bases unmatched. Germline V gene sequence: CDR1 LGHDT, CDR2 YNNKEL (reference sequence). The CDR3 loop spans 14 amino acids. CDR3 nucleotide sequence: TGTGCCAGCAGCCAAGCACAGGGGGCCGATGGCTACACCTTC. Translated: CASSQAQGADGYTF.

The DNA of the CDR3 is TGTGCCAGCAGTATAGCGGGAGGTGGGCTACGTAATGAGCAGTTCTTC. Amino acids: CASSIAGGGLRNEQFF. The rearrangement joins TRBV6-5 to TRBJ2-1; 10 positions match TRBD2. J gave up 7 bases and V 5 bases, and 11 bases lay outside the gene matches. In germline, CDR1 is MNHEY, CDR2 SVGAGI. The CDR3 extends over 16 amino acids.

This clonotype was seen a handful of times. The CDR3 sequence is CASSGADYGYTF. The CDR3 DNA reads as TGTGCCAGCAGTGGGGCGGACTATGGCTACACCTTC. The rearrangement uses TRBV2 and TRBJ1-2; D is ambiguous. Germline loops: CDR1 SNHLY, CDR2 FYNNEI. Trimming removed 4 bases at V and 3 bases at J, with 6 bases between. The CDR3 has 12 residues.

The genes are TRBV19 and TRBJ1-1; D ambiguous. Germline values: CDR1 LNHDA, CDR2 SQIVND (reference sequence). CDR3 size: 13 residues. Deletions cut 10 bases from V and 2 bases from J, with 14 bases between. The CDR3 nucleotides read TGTGCCACCATCCGGTGGGCCAACACTGAAGCTTTCTTT. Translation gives CATIRWANTEAFF.

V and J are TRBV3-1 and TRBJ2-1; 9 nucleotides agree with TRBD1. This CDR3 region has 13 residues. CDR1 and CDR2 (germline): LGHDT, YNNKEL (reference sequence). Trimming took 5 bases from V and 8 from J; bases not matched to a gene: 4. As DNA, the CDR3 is TGTGCCAGCAGCTGGGACAGGGAGGATGAGCAGTTCTTC. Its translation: CASSWDREDEQFF.

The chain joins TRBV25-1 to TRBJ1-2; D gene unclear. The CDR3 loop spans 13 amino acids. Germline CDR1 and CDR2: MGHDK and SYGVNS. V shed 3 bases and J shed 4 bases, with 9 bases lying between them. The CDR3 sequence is CASSEGKGYGYTF. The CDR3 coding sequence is TGTGCCAGCAGTGAGGGCAAGGGCTATGGCTACACCTTC.